Each of the 27 T cell receptor beta chains below was sequenced from the same sample in a study of blood T cell repertoires in COVID-19. TCRdb's table, derived via immunoSEQ multiplex PCR, lists solely in-frame clones and lacks some. The repertoire consists of 20,000 to 25,000 clones, with about 89% occurring once and the leading ten covering around 25%. The source material was peripheral blood. These receptors came from a human donor with active COVID-19. The donor label of this sample is uncertain.

This chain joins TRBV13 and TRBJ2-6; possible D gene TRBD2, 5 bases. There are 18 residues in the CDR3. Deletions cut 3 bases from V and 4 bases from J, with 19 bases between. Germline CDR1 reads PRHDT; CDR2 reads FYEKMQ (reference sequence). CDR3 DNA: TGTGCCAGCAGCTTCGAACTAGTCCCCCCTGGAGGGGCCAACGTCCTGACTTTC. Translated, it gives CASSFELVPPGGANVLTF.

The chain uses TRBV20-1 and TRBJ1-2; D is unresolved. The V gene lost 3 bases and the J gene lost 5 bases, with 7 bases spanning the gap. The CDR3 sequence is 11 residues long. Per the germline V gene, CDR1 is DFQATT and CDR2 is SNEGSKA (reference sequence). This CDR3 reads CSASRQYGYTF. The CDR3 nucleotides read TGCAGTGCTAGTCGACAATATGGCTACACCTTC.

The gene calls are TRBV12-3 or TRBV12-4 and TRBJ1-2, with D perhaps TRBD1 (5 bases). This CDR3 comprises 12 residues. Between the trimmed V and J ends, which lost 6 bases and 7 bases, there was a span of 12 bases. This chain's CDR3 is CASSRDSRGYTF. The DNA for the CDR3 is TGTGCCAGCAGCCGCGACAGCCGTGGCTACACCTTC.

V is TRBV6-5 and J is TRBJ2-7; TRBD1 is a possible D gene (6 bases). Germline values: CDR1 MNHEY, CDR2 SVGAGI. CDR3 length: 14 amino acids. V lost 6 bases to trimming and J lost 7 bases, with 19 bases between them. This CDR3 reads CASSQGGRALEQYF. CDR3 in DNA: TGTGCCAGCAGCCAAGGGGGACGGGCTTTGGAGCAGTACTTC.

This chain connects TRBV10-3 to TRBJ2-5; D is unresolved. This CDR3 contains 14 residues. Trimming took 2 bases from V and 2 from J, leaving 9 bases between them. Germline V gene lookup returns CDR1 ENHRY and CDR2 SYGVKD. The CDR3 spells CAISENTPQETQYF. In DNA form, the CDR3 reads TGTGCCATCAGTGAGAACACCCCTCAAGAGACCCAGTACTTC.

The chain is built from TRBV29-1 and TRBJ2-7; 9 bases fit TRBD1. Per the germline V gene, CDR1 is SQVTM and CDR2 is ANQGSEA. Unmatched junction bases numbered 9, after V lost 7 bases and J lost 5 bases. This CDR3 has 13 amino acids. The CDR3 is CSGGQGTGNEQYF. As DNA, the CDR3 is TGCAGCGGCGGACAGGGGACGGGGAACGAGCAGTACTTC.

This clone was seen once. The chain recombines TRBV11-2 with TRBJ2-2; TRBD1 aligns across 7 bases. The V segment lost 7 bases and the J segment 4 bases; nucleotides outside the gene matches: 6. The CDR3 runs 14 residues. Germline-derived CDR1 and CDR2 are SGHAT and FQNNGV. CDR3 sequence (DNA): TGTGCCAGCAATAGACAGGGCGGCACCGGGGAGCTGTTTTTT. This sequence encodes CASNRQGGTGELFF. Using reference TRBV11-2 and TRBJ2-2 for the parts outside the CDR3, the full variable domain is EAGVAQSPRYKIIEKRQSVAFWCNPISGHATLYWYQQILGQGPKLLIQFQNNGVVDDSQLPKDRFSAERLKGVDSTLKIQPAKLEDSAVYLCASNRQGGTGELFFGEGSRLTVL.

This clone came up once. The chain is built from TRBV28 and TRBJ1-2; D is undetermined. The V gene lost 3 bases and the J gene lost 14 bases, with 13 bases spanning the gap. Germline CDR1 MDHEN, CDR2 SYDVKM. The CDR3 totals 11 residues. CDR3 bases: TGTGCCAGCAGTTTCGGGTATGGCTGGACCTTC. It codes for CASSFGYGWTF.

The chain recombines TRBV3-1 (or the pseudogene TRBV3-2) with TRBJ2-7, with 7 positions matching TRBD2. V lost 2 bases and J lost 5; bases outside the gene matches: 3. There are 13 residues in the CDR3. Germline V lookup: CDR1 LGHDT, CDR2 YNNKEL (reference sequence). The CDR3 loop reads CASSQPGRDEQYF. DNA for the CDR3: TGTGCCAGCAGCCAACCAGGGAGGGACGAGCAGTACTTC.

The V gene is TRBV28, the J gene TRBJ2-5; D might be TRBD1 (6 bases). CDR1 and CDR2 from the germline V gene are MDHEN and SYDVKM. The CDR3 spans 14 residues. V gave up 6 bases and J gave up 2 bases, with 13 bases separating them. CDR3 coding DNA: TGTGCCAGCAGGGGGGCGGCCGATCAAGAGACCCAGTACTTC. Translated, it gives CASRGAADQETQYF.

The chain employs TRBV11-2 and TRBJ2-7; D perhaps matches TRBD2 (6 bases). V was trimmed by 5 bases and J by 1 base, leaving 18 bases between them. In germline, CDR1 is SGHAT, CDR2 FQNNGV. The CDR3 covers 16 residues. Written as DNA, the CDR3 is TGTGCCAGCAGCCCCTCCCTCGGGACTGAGTCCTACGAGCAGTACTTC. Its protein is CASSPSLGTESYEQYF.

The V call is TRBV7-3, the J call TRBJ2-6; TRBD2 agrees at 7 bases. The CDR3 runs to 17 residues. Germline V lookup: CDR1 SGHTA, CDR2 FQGTGA. V shed 2 bases and J 0 bases; nucleotides not matched to a gene: 4. CDR3 coding DNA: TGTGCCAGCAGCTTAGCGGGAGTCCTCTCTGGGGCCAACGTCCTGACTTTC. Its translation is CASSLAGVLSGANVLTF.

V is TRBV28 and J is TRBJ2-6; D possibly corresponds to TRBD1 (6 bases). In germline, CDR1 is MDHEN, CDR2 SYDVKM. The CDR3 length is 17 residues. V was shortened by 6 bases and J by 0 bases, with 15 bases between the two germline ends. The CDR3 region has the DNA TGTGCCAGCAGCCGCATACAGGGAAGCTCTGGGGCCAACGTCCTGACTTTC. Encoded protein: CASSRIQGSSGANVLTF.

The rearrangement links TRBV5-1 to TRBJ1-2; D is perhaps TRBD1 (6 bases). This CDR3 comprises 15 residues. Germline V gene data show CDR1 as SGHRS and CDR2 as YFSETQ. V was cut by 0 bases and J by 5 bases, with 14 bases left in between. As DNA, the CDR3 is TGCGCCAGCAGCTTGGACGGGGGGCCGACTTATGGCTACACCTTC. This sequence encodes CASSLDGGPTYGYTF.

Regarding this clone: One end of the junction fails to match germline, which may point to a read error. The genes are TRBV7-8 and TRBJ2-7; 11 nucleotides agree with TRBD2. The CDR3 loop spans 14 amino acids. CDR1 is SGHVS and CDR2 is FQNEAQ in the germline V gene. CDR3 sequence (DNA): TGTGCCAGCAGCGTAGCGGGAGGGCCATACGAGCAGTACTTC. This gives the protein CASSVAGGPYEQYF.

This clone was seen only once. The chain carries TRBV30 and TRBJ2-5; TRBD2 agrees at 9 bases. V lost 2 bases and J lost 2; bases outside the gene matches: 6. This CDR3 contains 15 residues. Germline V gene sequence: CDR1 GTSNPN, CDR2 SVGIG (reference sequence). The CDR3 nucleotides read TGTGCCTGGAGTAGCGGACTAGCGAAGCAAGAGACCCAGTACTTC. Its protein is CAWSSGLAKQETQYF.

This sequence joins TRBV7-9 and TRBJ2-4; 11 bases fit TRBD2. Germline CDR1 reads SEHNR; CDR2 reads FQNEAQ (reference sequence). J gave up 2 bases and V 6 bases, and 15 bases lay outside the gene matches. CDR3 length: 19 amino acids. The CDR3 sequence: CASSSRGDGTSGPKNIQYF. The CDR3 nucleotides are TGTGCCAGCAGTTCGCGGGGGGACGGGACTAGCGGACCCAAAAACATTCAGTACTTC.

This sequence joins TRBV29-1 and TRBJ1-1; D is unresolved. This CDR3 spans 11 amino acids. Germline loops: CDR1 SQVTM, CDR2 ANQGSEA. Trimming pared 5 bases from V and 6 bases from J, leaving 10 bases between. For the CDR3, the DNA is TGCAGCGTTTCTCCGACATCTGAAGCTTTCTTT. Translating it yields CSVSPTSEAFF.

V is TRBV2 and J is TRBJ2-3; D gene unclear. Germline CDR1 reads SNHLY; CDR2 reads FYNNEI. This CDR3 spans 13 amino acids. Between the trimmed V and J ends, which lost 3 bases and 3 bases, there was a span of 7 bases. In nucleotides, the CDR3 is TGTGCCAGCAGTGAGCGGCTAACAGATACGCAGTATTTT. This encodes CASSERLTDTQYF.

This sequence joins TRBV4-3 and TRBJ1-6; 11 bases map to TRBD1. Germline trimming cut 5 bases from V and 6 bases from J; bases unmatched to any gene: 6. This CDR3 has 16 amino acids. From germline, CDR1 is LGHNA and CDR2 YSLEER. CDR3 sequence reads: CASSEGGTGGNSPLHF. CDR3 in DNA: TGCGCCAGCAGCGAGGGGGGGACAGGGGGTAATTCACCCCTCCACTTT.

This clone appeared a single time. V and J are TRBV7-3 and TRBJ2-2; 11 nucleotides line up with TRBD2. V gave up 5 bases and J gave up 8 bases; unmatched junction bases: 7. Germline-derived CDR1 and CDR2 are SGHTA and FQGTGA. The CDR3 contains 15 residues. The DNA of the CDR3 is TGTGCCAGCAGCCGACTAGCGGGGCCCTCTGGGGAGCTGTTTTTT. It translates to CASSRLAGPSGELFF.

This chain links TRBV12-5 with TRBJ1-4; 10 nucleotides agree with TRBD1. J gave up 1 base and V 0 bases, and 11 bases lay outside the gene matches. Per germline, CDR1 LGHNT and CDR2 FRNRAP. The CDR3 loop spans 20 amino acids. The CDR3 sequence is CASGLVLETGGYGTNEKLFF. The CDR3 bases are TGTGCTAGTGGTTTGGTACTGGAGACAGGGGGCTACGGAACTAATGAAAAACTGTTTTTT.

Only one count was recorded for this clone. The gene calls are TRBV13 and TRBJ2-3; 9 positions agree with TRBD2. The V segment lost 6 bases and the J segment 1 base; nucleotides outside the gene matches: 8. The germline V gene has CDR1 PRHDT and CDR2 FYEKMQ (reference sequence). The CDR3 has 16 amino acids. CDR3: CASSSERGAGTDTQYF. The CDR3 coding sequence is TGTGCCAGCAGTTCGGAGCGGGGGGCCGGCACAGATACGCAGTATTTT.

J is TRBJ2-1 and V is TRBV7-2, with unresolved D. The CDR3 extends over 15 amino acids. The germline CDR1 and CDR2 sequences are SGHTA and FQGNSA. Deletions cut 0 bases from V and 0 bases from J, with 6 bases between. The CDR3 DNA reads as TGTGCCAGCAGCTTAGCGGAGAGCTCCTACAATGAGCAGTTCTTC. It specifies CASSLAESSYNEQFF.

The J gene is TRBJ2-1, the V gene TRBV6-4, with 9 nucleotides matching TRBD2. The ends lost 6 bases at V and 2 bases at J; junction bases unmatched: 5. Germline-derived CDR1 and CDR2 are MRHNA and SNTAGT. This CDR3 comprises 15 residues. The CDR3 here is CASSLTSGTYNEQFF. CDR3 nucleotide sequence: TGTGCCAGCAGCCTGACTAGCGGAACCTACAATGAGCAGTTCTTC.

The CDR3 region is CAWSVGGGGNSPLHF. As DNA, the CDR3 is TGTGCCTGGAGTGTAGGGGGGGGCGGCAATTCACCCCTCCACTTT. The J gene is TRBJ1-6, the V gene TRBV30; D perhaps matches TRBD1 (6 bases). Trimming shortened V by 0 bases and J by 7 bases, and 13 bases separated the two germline ends. The CDR3 extends over 15 amino acids. Germline CDR1 reads GTSNPN; CDR2 reads SVGIG (reference sequence).

V is TRBV7-3 and J is TRBJ2-3; perhaps TRBD2 as D (5 bases). Trimming pared 1 base from V and 4 bases from J, leaving 9 bases between. This CDR3 contains 14 residues. Germline V gene sequence: CDR1 SGHTA, CDR2 FQGTGA. CDR3 sequence reads: CASSLSGLSDTQYF. The CDR3 DNA sequence: TGTGCCAGCAGCTTAAGCGGACTCTCAGATACGCAGTATTTT. The whole variable domain, filled in from reference TRBV7-3 and TRBJ2-3, reads GAGVSQTPSNKVTEKGKYVELRCDPISGHTALYWYRQSLGQGPEFLIYFQGTGAADDSGLPNDRFFAVRPEGSVSTLKIQRTERGDSAVYLCASSLSGLSDTQYFGPGTRLTVL.